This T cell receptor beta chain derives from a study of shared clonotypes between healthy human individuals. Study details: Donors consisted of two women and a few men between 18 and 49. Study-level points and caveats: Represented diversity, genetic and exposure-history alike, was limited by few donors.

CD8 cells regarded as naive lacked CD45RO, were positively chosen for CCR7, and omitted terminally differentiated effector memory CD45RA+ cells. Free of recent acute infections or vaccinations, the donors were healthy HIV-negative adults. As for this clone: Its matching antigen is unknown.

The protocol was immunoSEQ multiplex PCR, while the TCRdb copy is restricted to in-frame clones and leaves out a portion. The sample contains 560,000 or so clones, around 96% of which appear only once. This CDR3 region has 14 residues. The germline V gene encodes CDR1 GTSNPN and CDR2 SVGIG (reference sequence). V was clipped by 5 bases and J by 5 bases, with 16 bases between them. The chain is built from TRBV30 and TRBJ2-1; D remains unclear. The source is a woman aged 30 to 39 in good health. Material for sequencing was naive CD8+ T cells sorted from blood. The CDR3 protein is CAWDRTYLDNEQFF. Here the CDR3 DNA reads TGTGCCTGGGATAGGACCTACTTAGACAATGAGCAGTTCTTC. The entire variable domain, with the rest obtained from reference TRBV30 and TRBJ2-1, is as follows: SQTIHQWPATLVQPVGSPLSLECTVEGTSNPNLYWYRQAAGRGLQLLFYSVGIGQISSEVPQNLSASRPQDRQFILSSKKLLLSDSGFYLCAWDRTYLDNEQFFGPGTRLTVL.